These 14 T cell receptor beta chains were all obtained from the same sample, sequenced in a study of blood T cells in healthy people across ages. A second 7 to 11 cycle PCR used barcoded and J-beta primers. TCRdb re-called the 5' RACE reads with MiXCR, one entry per CDR3 protein. The sample has some 750,000 distinct CDR3 sequences, about 20% seen once. The specimen sequenced was blood. These receptors came from a man aged 70 or older in good health.

The V and J genes are TRBV7-2 and TRBJ2-5; TRBD1 aligns across 9 bases. The J call may be mistaken, given a closer DNA end match to TRBJ2-7. Per germline, CDR1 SGHTA and CDR2 FQGNSA. The length of the CDR3 is 17 residues. CDR3 in amino acids: CASSLKVTGTGFDEQYF. The DNA for the CDR3 is TGTGCCAGCAGCTTAAAAGTAACCGGGACAGGGTTCGACGAGCAGTACTTC.

V is TRBV30 and J is TRBJ2-7; TRBD2 matches 11 bases. In germline, CDR1 is GTSNPN, CDR2 SVGIG (reference sequence). J gave up 5 bases and V 3 bases, and 6 bases lay outside the gene matches. The CDR3 extends over 14 amino acids. The CDR3 DNA reads as TGTGCCTGGAGCCGCGTAGCGGGAGGGGACGAGCAGTACGTC. Amino acids: CAWSRVAGGDEQYV.

In this sample, this clonotype turned up many times. Here the CDR3 reads CSARQGLASNTGELFF. DNA for the CDR3: TGCAGTGCTAGACAAGGACTAGCGTCGAACACCGGGGAGCTGTTTTTT. This chain links TRBV20-1 with TRBJ2-2, with 9 bases identical to TRBD2. Germline trimming cut 2 bases from V and 0 bases from J; bases unmatched to any gene: 4. CDR3 size: 16 residues. Germline V CDR1 and CDR2: DFQATT, SNEGSKA (reference sequence).

V is TRBV6-6 and J is TRBJ1-5; D is perhaps TRBD1 (6 bases). Germline assignment: CDR1 MNHNY and CDR2 SVGAGI (reference sequence). This CDR3 is built from 17 residues. Trimming cost V 0 bases and J 0 bases, with 12 bases left between them. In DNA, the CDR3 is TGTGCCAGCAGTTACTCAGGGGACACAAATAGCAATCAGCCCCAGCATTTT. It encodes CASSYSGDTNSNQPQHF.

The V and J genes are TRBV29-1 and TRBJ2-2; no reliable D call. The CDR3 extends over 13 amino acids. V dropped 7 bases and J dropped 6 bases, with 15 bases sitting between them. The germline V gene encodes CDR1 SQVTM and CDR2 ANQGSEA. CDR3 in amino acids: CSARLRVPGELFF. DNA of the CDR3: TGCAGCGCCCGACTTAGGGTCCCCGGGGAGCTGTTTTTT.

This clonotype was counted between two and nine times. The chain uses TRBV3-1 and TRBJ2-5; 9 nucleotides line up with TRBD2. Trimming at V came to 4 bases and at J to 6 bases, leaving 9 bases not matched to a gene. The CDR3 is 15 residues long. Germline values: CDR1 LGHDT, CDR2 YNNKEL (reference sequence). CDR3 sequence: CASSPPSGEYKTQYF. CDR3 DNA: TGTGCCAGCAGCCCCCCTAGCGGGGAGTACAAGACCCAGTACTTC.

This clonotype was seen a few times. This chain links TRBV15 with TRBJ2-3; 7 bases are shared with TRBD2. V gave up 0 bases and J gave up 2 bases; unmatched junction bases: 11. The germline V gene has CDR1 LNHNV and CDR2 YYDKDF (reference sequence). The CDR3 loop spans 18 amino acids. The CDR3 DNA reads TGTGCCACCAGCAGAGACCTGATTAAGCGGGGCAACACAGATACGCAGTATTTT. This gives the protein CATSRDLIKRGNTDTQYF.

In this sample, this clonotype turned up a few times. The chain combines TRBV20-1 with TRBJ2-6; D possibly matches TRBD1 or TRBD2 (5 bases each). This CDR3 is built from 15 residues. Germline lookup yields CDR1 DFQATT and CDR2 SNEGSKA (reference sequence). V gave up 3 bases and J gave up 2 bases, with 11 bases separating them. The CDR3 nucleotides are TGCAGTGCTAGGGTCGGGGCAGCTGGGGCCAACGTCCTGACTTTC. Protein: CSARVGAAGANVLTF.

Only a few counts were recorded for this clonotype. The chain couples TRBV7-2 to TRBJ2-1; a possible D gene is TRBD2 (6 bases). CDR1 SGHTA and CDR2 FQGNSA come from the germline V gene. The ends were cut back, 2 bases at V and 5 bases at J, with 19 bases in the middle. The CDR3 sequence is 17 residues long. In DNA, the CDR3 is TGTGCCAGCAGCTTACCTTTTGGACGGGAGTACGACAATGAGCAGTTCTTC. It yields the protein CASSLPFGREYDNEQFF.

The chain joins TRBV20-1 to TRBJ1-4; TRBD1 might be the D (5 bases). The V gene's germline CDR1 is DFQATT and CDR2 SNEGSKA (reference sequence). The CDR3 sequence is 10 residues long. V shed 0 bases and J shed 13 bases, with 6 bases lying between them. CDR3 loop: CSAREGRLFF. The CDR3 nucleotides read TGCAGTGCTAGAGAGGGGCGACTGTTTTTT.

The V call is TRBV19, the J call TRBJ2-1, with 12 bases lining up with TRBD2. The J segment lost 3 bases and the V segment lost 2 bases, leaving 5 bases of the junction unmatched. CDR1 is LNHDA and CDR2 is SQIVND in the germline V gene (reference sequence). The CDR3 covers 17 residues. The CDR3 nucleotides are TGTGCCAGTAGTATACTACGGACTAGCGGGGACTACAATGAGCAGTTCTTC. Its protein product is CASSILRTSGDYNEQFF.

The V call is TRBV6-5, the J call TRBJ1-2, with a weak D call TRBD1 (5 bases). The germline gives CDR1 MNHEY, CDR2 SVGAGI. Trimming took 5 bases from V and 1 from J, leaving 11 bases between them. The CDR3 runs 14 residues. The CDR3 DNA follows: TGTGCCAGCAGTGACGCCGGGGGTAACTATGGCTACACCTTC. Amino acids: CASSDAGGNYGYTF.

V and J are TRBV9 and TRBJ2-3; maybe TRBD1 (6 bases). In germline, CDR1 is SGDLS, CDR2 YYNGEE. V was pared by 3 bases and J by 1 base, with 12 bases between. The CDR3 contains 15 residues. The CDR3 DNA is TGTGCCAGCAGCGCCGAAGGGGGTGGCACAGATACGCAGTATTTT. Its protein is CASSAEGGGTDTQYF.

This clonotype was seen repeatedly, ten times or more. The chain carries TRBV7-9 and TRBJ2-7, with 7 bases that match TRBD2. V lost 5 bases, J lost 3 bases, and 4 bases stayed unmatched. Germline-derived CDR1 and CDR2 are SEHNR and FQNEAQ (reference sequence). This CDR3 spans 13 amino acids. This CDR3 reads CASSPGLVYEQYF. The CDR3 DNA sequence: TGTGCCAGCAGCCCTGGACTAGTCTACGAGCAGTACTTC.